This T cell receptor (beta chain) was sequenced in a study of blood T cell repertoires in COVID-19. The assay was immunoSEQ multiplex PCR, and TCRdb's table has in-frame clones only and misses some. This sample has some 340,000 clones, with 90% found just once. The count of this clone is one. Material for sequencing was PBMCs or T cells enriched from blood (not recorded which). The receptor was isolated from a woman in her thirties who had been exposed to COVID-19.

CDR3 amino acids: CASSLFQSRDYEQYF. DNA for the CDR3: TGTGCCAGCAGCTTATTTCAATCGAGGGACTACGAGCAGTACTTC. The chain has TRBV13 and TRBJ2-7, with D maybe TRBD2 (5 bases). CDR3 length: 15 amino acids. CDR1 is PRHDT, CDR2 FYEKMQ, per germline (reference sequence). V lost 2 bases and J 3 bases, leaving 14 bases between the germline ends.